A single sample gave rise to the 10 T cell receptor beta chains below, sequenced in a study of PD-L1 blockade in urothelial cancer. Sequencing used immunoSEQ multiplex PCR; TCRdb keeps in-frame clones, though not all of them. Of about 110,000 clones in the sample, around 85% were seen once. Sequencing was performed on PBMCs, taken around atezolizumab (anti-PD-L1) treatment. The origin of the receptors is a man between 50 and 59 years old with urothelial cancer.

This clone was observed a handful of times. The V gene is TRBV6-5, the J gene TRBJ2-7, with D perhaps TRBD1 (5 bases). There are 14 residues in the CDR3. CDR1 MNHEY and CDR2 SVGAGI come from the germline V gene. Trimming took off 6 bases at V and 2 bases at J, with 14 bases between the two ends. CDR3 DNA: TGTGCCAGCAGCACCACAGGTAGGGCCTACGAGCAGTACTTC. It is translated as CASSTTGRAYEQYF.

The rearrangement uses TRBV10-3 and TRBJ1-1, with TRBD1 matching 7 bases. This CDR3 spans 15 amino acids. Trimming at V came to 0 bases and at J to 1 base, leaving 2 bases not matched to a gene. The germline V gene has CDR1 ENHRY and CDR2 SYGVKD. This CDR3 reads CAISESGDRNTEAFF. For the CDR3, the DNA is TGTGCCATCAGTGAGTCAGGGGACAGGAACACTGAAGCTTTCTTT.

The chain uses TRBV7-2 and TRBJ1-1, with D unresolved. The germline CDR1 and CDR2 sequences are SGHTA and FQGNSA. The V and J ends lost 5 bases and 8 bases respectively, with 15 bases between them. The CDR3 is made up of 13 amino acids. This CDR3 is CASSLVSLVEAFF. CDR3 in DNA: TGTGCCAGCAGCCTCGTATCCTTAGTGGAAGCTTTCTTT.

This clone was seen a handful of times. The chain combines TRBV27 with TRBJ2-5; 9 positions match TRBD2. V dropped 6 bases and J dropped 5; count of bases not matched to a gene: 4. The CDR3 extends over 13 amino acids. Germline V gene sequence: CDR1 MNHEY, CDR2 SMNVEV (reference sequence). This chain's CDR3 is CASRREGSETQYF. For the CDR3, the DNA is TGTGCCAGCAGGCGGGAGGGAAGCGAGACCCAGTACTTC.

The chain couples TRBV7-9 to TRBJ2-4; TRBD2 is a possible D gene (6 bases). The V gene lost 7 bases and the J gene lost 8 bases, with 15 bases spanning the gap. CDR3 length: 13 residues. CDR1 and CDR2 from the germline V gene are SEHNR and FQNEAQ (reference sequence). CDR3 amino acids: CASTPGASYIQYF. In nucleotides, the CDR3 is TGTGCCAGCACCCCGGGAGCTTCTTACATTCAGTACTTC.

The CDR3 here is CASSIDRAGTGRFGELFF. DNA for the CDR3: TGTGCCAGTAGTATAGATCGGGCCGGGACAGGGCGGTTCGGGGAGCTGTTTTTT. This chain uses TRBV19 with TRBJ2-2, with 9 positions matching TRBD1. Germline V CDR1 and CDR2: LNHDA, SQIVND (reference sequence). This CDR3 region has 18 residues. The junction had 12 bases not matched to a gene; V was cut back by 0 bases and J by 7 bases.

This chain connects TRBV5-1 to TRBJ2-1, with TRBD2 matching over 14 bases. The V and J ends lost 1 base and 8 bases, in that order; junction bases with no gene match: 8. Germline CDR1 and CDR2: SGHRS and YFSETQ. The CDR3 is 17 amino acids. This CDR3 reads CASSLSPGLAGVYEQFF. The CDR3 bases are TGCGCCAGCAGCTTGTCACCGGGACTAGCGGGAGTGTATGAGCAGTTCTTC.

About this clone: This CDR3 is also generated by other DNA sequences in the sample. The V gene is TRBV5-4, the J gene TRBJ2-7; 7 nucleotides agree with TRBD2. Germline CDR1 and CDR2: SGHNT and YYREEE (reference sequence). The CDR3 runs to 14 residues. V lost 0 bases, J lost 5 bases, and 5 bases stayed unmatched. CDR3 loop: CASSLDGRRNEQYF. CDR3 DNA: TGTGCCAGCAGCTTGGACGGGAGGCGGAACGAGCAGTACTTC.

The chain is built from TRBV4-2 and TRBJ2-1; 10 bases fit TRBD2. The CDR3 is 17 residues long. In germline, CDR1 is LGHNA, CDR2 YNFKEQ. Trimming cost V 0 bases and J 5 bases; bases outside gene matches: 7. The DNA for the CDR3 is TGTGCCAGCAGCCAAGATCGCCCAGCGGGAGGGAACAATGAGCAGTTCTTC. Translating it yields CASSQDRPAGGNNEQFF.

This clone was seen a few times. This sequence joins TRBV13 and TRBJ1-1, with TRBD1 as a possible D gene (6 bases). Trimming pared 0 bases from V and 1 base from J, leaving 9 bases between. Germline V gene sequence: CDR1 PRHDT, CDR2 FYEKMQ (reference sequence). CDR3 length equals 15 residues. CDR3 sequence: CASSLGTGWNTEAFF. Here the CDR3 DNA reads TGTGCCAGCAGCTTAGGGACAGGCTGGAACACTGAAGCTTTCTTT.